This entry concerns a single TCR beta chain. One junction end disagrees with the germline gene, perhaps due to a read error. The data derive from a study of Graves' ophthalmopathy and Graves' hyperthyroidism. Amplified TCR beta CDR3 regions were obtained using RNA transcripts as template. The authors performed first-round RT-PCR with HTBI primers and then a second-round multiplex PCR. TCRdb reprocessed the multiplex PCR reads via MiXCR and lists one record per CDR3 protein. This sample has 560,000 or so distinct CDR3 sequences, with under 45% found just once. Sequencing was performed on peripheral blood or thyroid tissue (not recorded which). This TCR was recovered from an adult man with Graves' hyperthyroidism.

As DNA, the CDR3 is TGTGCCACCAGTCTGACAGGGGGGGTTTTT. The encoded protein is CATSLTGGVF. The rearrangement joins TRBV24-1 to TRBJ1-4; 9 nucleotides align to TRBD1. The CDR3 spans 10 residues. From germline, CDR1 is KGHDR and CDR2 SFDVKD.